One sample yielded the 9 T cell receptor beta chains listed below, sequenced in a study of OX40 agonist ivuxolimab in advanced cancers. Receptors were amplified or captured by the immunoSEQ multiplex PCR assay. As stored in TCRdb, this immuneACCESS dataset retains in-frame rearrangements with V and J assigned. A fraction of the clones does not appear; measured against another copy, unresolved V genes explain less than half of the discrepancy, and the remainder lacks a known reason. This sample holds more than 55,000 clones; approximately 85% were observed only once. The ten largest clones represent 11% of the sample. The sequenced sample was CD4+ or CD8+ T cells sorted from blood, obtained in a trial of the OX40 agonist ivuxolimab. These receptors originate from an adult with an advanced solid tumor such as melanoma, head and neck, liver or kidney cancer.

This chain links TRBV6-5 with TRBJ1-5; 12 nucleotides align to TRBD1. The J segment lost 7 bases and the V segment lost 2 bases, leaving 0 bases of the junction unmatched. The germline V gene encodes CDR1 MNHEY and CDR2 SVGAGI. The CDR3 runs to 14 residues. The CDR3 nucleotides read TGTGCCAGCAGTTACGGGACAGGGGGCCAGCCCCAGCATTTT. Encoded protein: CASSYGTGGQPQHF.

The chain combines TRBV4-1 with TRBJ1-1; maybe TRBD1 (5 bases). The germline gives CDR1 MGHRA, CDR2 YSYEKL. There are 15 residues in the CDR3. V lost 0 bases, J lost 4 bases, and 12 bases lay in between. CDR3 sequence reads: CASSQDGMGTTEAFF. CDR3 in DNA: TGCGCCAGCAGCCAAGATGGAATGGGGACCACTGAAGCTTTCTTT.

V usage is TRBV27 and J usage is TRBJ1-1; a weak D match, TRBD1 (5 bases). V was clipped by 5 bases and J by 6 bases, with 13 bases between them. In germline, CDR1 is MNHEY, CDR2 SMNVEV (reference sequence). The CDR3 covers 13 residues. This CDR3 reads CASSNAGIPEAFF. The CDR3 nucleotides read TGTGCCAGCAGTAACGCAGGGATCCCTGAAGCTTTCTTT.

This chain uses TRBV13 with TRBJ2-3; no clear D gene. The germline V and J ends were trimmed by 5 bases and 6 bases, with 12 bases remaining between them. There are 13 residues in the CDR3. Germline lookup yields CDR1 PRHDT and CDR2 FYEKMQ (reference sequence). This chain's CDR3 is CASSPEAGDTQYF. In DNA form, the CDR3 reads TGTGCCAGCAGCCCTGAGGCCGGGGATACGCAGTATTTT.

The chain is built from TRBV30 and TRBJ2-7, with D hard to call. This CDR3 has 12 amino acids. Trimming left V 4 bases short and J 3 bases short, with 10 bases between. Germline V gene sequence: CDR1 GTSNPN, CDR2 SVGIG (reference sequence). The CDR3 DNA follows: TGTGCCTGGATAAAGTCCCACTACGAGCAGTACTTC. Its translation is CAWIKSHYEQYF.

This clone was seen a few times. This chain connects TRBV10-3 to TRBJ1-5; D call uncertain. Between the trimmed V and J ends, which lost 4 bases and 5 bases, there was a span of 6 bases. The CDR3 totals 12 residues. CDR1 is ENHRY and CDR2 is SYGVKD in the germline V gene. The CDR3 loop reads CAISAWDQPQHF. In DNA, the CDR3 is TGTGCCATCAGTGCTTGGGATCAGCCCCAGCATTTT.

This rearrangement joins TRBV5-1 to TRBJ1-1; D gene unclear. V lost 3 bases and J 5 bases, leaving 23 bases between the germline ends. Germline values: CDR1 SGHRS, CDR2 YFSETQ. The CDR3 spans 17 residues. CDR3 coding DNA: TGCGCCAGCAGCTCCGGAACCCCCAGTGTGTTTAGGACTGAAGCTTTCTTT. This sequence encodes CASSSGTPSVFRTEAFF.

The V call is TRBV6-5, the J call TRBJ2-3; TRBD2 is a possible D gene (5 bases). The ends were cut back, 0 bases at V and 2 bases at J, with 6 bases in the middle. CDR3 size: 14 residues. CDR1 and CDR2 from the germline V gene are MNHEY and SVGAGI. The CDR3: CASSYSRDTDTQYF. In DNA form, the CDR3 reads TGTGCCAGCAGTTACTCGAGGGACACAGATACGCAGTATTTT.

Turning to this clone: With a much larger clone just one base away, this may be a read error. Additional DNA sequences in this sample encode the identical CDR3. The chain is built from TRBV9 and TRBJ2-3; D not resolved. Germline V gives CDR1 SGDLS, CDR2 YYNGEE. The CDR3 sequence is 11 residues long. Trimming pared 4 bases from V and 2 bases from J, leaving 2 bases between. CDR3 loop: CASSLTDTQYF. CDR3 bases: TGTGCCAGCAGCCTCACAGATACGCAGTATTTT.